In its sample, the clone carrying this TCR beta chain was seen once. These data originate in a study of CD8 T cells in Susac syndrome. Random hexamers were used to reverse transcribe an amount of 0.5 to 1 ug RNA. Amplification of TCR beta CDR3 across 54 Vbeta and 13 Jbeta was performed with immunoSEQ multiplex PCR. TCRdb reanalysed the immunoSEQ multiplex PCR reads using MiXCR and keeps one entry per CDR3 protein. The sample gives just over 300,000 distinct CDR3 sequences, 90% to 95% of which show up once; over 0.05% is in the top ten. This CDR3 has 14 amino acids. The V segment lost 0 bases and the J segment 4 bases; nucleotides outside the gene matches: 2. CDR1 DFQATT and CDR2 SNEGSKA come from the germline V gene (reference sequence).

The sample taken for sequencing was CD4+ T cells from PBMCs. This TCR was sampled from a human donor with multiple sclerosis. The genes are TRBV20-1 and TRBJ2-1, with TRBD2 identical over 8 bases. The CDR3 here is CSAREVAGYNEQFF. The CDR3 coding sequence is TGCAGTGCTAGAGAGGTAGCGGGATACAATGAGCAGTTCTTC.